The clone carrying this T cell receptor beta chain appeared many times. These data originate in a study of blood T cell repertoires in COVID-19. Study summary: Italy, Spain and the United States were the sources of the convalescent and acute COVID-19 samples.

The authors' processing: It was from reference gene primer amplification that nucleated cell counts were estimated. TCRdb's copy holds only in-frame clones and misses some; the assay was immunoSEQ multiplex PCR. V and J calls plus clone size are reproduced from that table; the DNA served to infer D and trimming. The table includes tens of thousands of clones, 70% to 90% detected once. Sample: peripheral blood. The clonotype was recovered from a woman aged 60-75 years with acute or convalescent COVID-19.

The DNA of the CDR3 is TGCGCCAGCACCCTTAGGGGCACTCCATACGAGCAGTACTTC. It encodes CASTLRGTPYEQYF. V and J are TRBV5-1 and TRBJ2-7; possibly TRBD1 for D (5 bases). Trimming removed 6 bases at V and 4 bases at J, with 17 bases between. Germline lookup yields CDR1 SGHRS and CDR2 YFSETQ. This CDR3 is 14 amino acids long.